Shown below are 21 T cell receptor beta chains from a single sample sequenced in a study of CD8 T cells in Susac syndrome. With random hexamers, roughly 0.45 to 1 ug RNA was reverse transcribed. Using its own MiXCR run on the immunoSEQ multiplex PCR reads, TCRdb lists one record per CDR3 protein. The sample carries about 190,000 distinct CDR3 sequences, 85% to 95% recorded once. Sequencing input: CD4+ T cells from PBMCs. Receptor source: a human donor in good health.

The CDR3 DNA reads as TGTGCCAGCAGCCAAGACAGCAACTATGGCTACACCTTC. It codes for CASSQDSNYGYTF. V is TRBV3-1 and J is TRBJ1-2; no reliable D call. The CDR3 sequence is 13 residues long. V was cut by 0 bases and J by 2 bases, with 4 bases left in between. Germline V gives CDR1 LGHDT, CDR2 YNNKEL (reference sequence).

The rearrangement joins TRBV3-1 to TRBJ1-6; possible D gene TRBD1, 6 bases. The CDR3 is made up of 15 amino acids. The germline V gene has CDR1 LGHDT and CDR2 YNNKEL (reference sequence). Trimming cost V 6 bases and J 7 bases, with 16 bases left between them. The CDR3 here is CASREGGGYNSPLHF. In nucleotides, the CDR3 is TGTGCCAGCAGAGAAGGGGGGGGCTACAATTCACCCCTCCACTTT.

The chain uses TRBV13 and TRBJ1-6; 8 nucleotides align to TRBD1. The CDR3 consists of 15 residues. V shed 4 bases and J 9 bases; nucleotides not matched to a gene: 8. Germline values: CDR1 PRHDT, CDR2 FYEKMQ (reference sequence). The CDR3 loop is CASSSWTGLISPLHF. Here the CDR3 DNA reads TGTGCCAGCAGCTCATGGACAGGGTTGATTTCACCCCTCCACTTT.

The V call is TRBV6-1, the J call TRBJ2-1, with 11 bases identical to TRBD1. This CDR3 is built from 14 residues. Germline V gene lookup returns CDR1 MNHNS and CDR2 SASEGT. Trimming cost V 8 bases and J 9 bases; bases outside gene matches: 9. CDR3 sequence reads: CASRPGTGGGEQFF. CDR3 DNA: TGTGCCAGCCGGCCCGGGACAGGGGGTGGTGAGCAGTTCTTC.

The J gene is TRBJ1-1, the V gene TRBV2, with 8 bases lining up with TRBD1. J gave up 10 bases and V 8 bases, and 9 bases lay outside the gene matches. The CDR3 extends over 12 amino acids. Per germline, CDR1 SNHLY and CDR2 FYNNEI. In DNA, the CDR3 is TGTGCCAGCCCTGGACAGGGACGTGTAGCTTTCTTT. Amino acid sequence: CASPGQGRVAFF.

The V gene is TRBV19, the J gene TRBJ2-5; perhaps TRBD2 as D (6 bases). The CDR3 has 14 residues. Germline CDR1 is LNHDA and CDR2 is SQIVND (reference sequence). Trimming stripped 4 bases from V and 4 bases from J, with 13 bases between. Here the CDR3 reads CASSKVSAGETQYF. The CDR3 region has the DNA TGTGCCAGTAGTAAAGTTTCAGCGGGAGAGACCCAGTACTTC.

CDR3 coding DNA: TGTGCCAGCAGTGAATACCTGGTCGGCCAAGAGACCCAGTACTTC. Protein product: CASSEYLVGQETQYF. The chain has TRBV25-1 and TRBJ2-5; no clear D. The CDR3 runs to 15 residues. CDR1 and CDR2 from the germline V gene are MGHDK and SYGVNS. The germline V and J ends were trimmed by 0 bases and 1 base, with 9 bases remaining between them.

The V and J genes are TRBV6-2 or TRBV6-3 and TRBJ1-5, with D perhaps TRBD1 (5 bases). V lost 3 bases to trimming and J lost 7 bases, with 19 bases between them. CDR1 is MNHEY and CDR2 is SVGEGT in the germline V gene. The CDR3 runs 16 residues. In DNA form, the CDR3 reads TGTGCCAGCAGTTATTCATCAGGGACCTGGAGGCAGCCCCAGCATTTT. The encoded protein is CASSYSSGTWRQPQHF.

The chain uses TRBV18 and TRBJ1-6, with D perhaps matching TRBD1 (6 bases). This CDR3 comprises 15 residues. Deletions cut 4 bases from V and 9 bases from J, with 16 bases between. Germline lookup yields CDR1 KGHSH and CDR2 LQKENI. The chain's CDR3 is CASSLDGGPGSPLHF. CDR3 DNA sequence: TGTGCCAGCTCACTTGACGGGGGGCCTGGTTCACCCCTCCACTTT.

The CDR3 is CASGLAAGTRNNEQFF. The CDR3 bases are TGTGCTAGTGGTTTGGCAGCCGGGACTAGGAACAATGAGCAGTTCTTC. The chain carries TRBV12-5 and TRBJ2-1; 8 bases fit TRBD2. This CDR3 is 16 amino acids long. Germline-derived CDR1 and CDR2 are LGHNT and FRNRAP. J lost 5 bases, V lost 1 base, and 7 bases had no gene match.

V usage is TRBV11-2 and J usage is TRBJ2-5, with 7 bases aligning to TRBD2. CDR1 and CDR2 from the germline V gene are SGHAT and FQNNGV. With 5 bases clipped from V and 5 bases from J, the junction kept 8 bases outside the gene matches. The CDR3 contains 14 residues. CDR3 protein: CASSPQGGPETQYF. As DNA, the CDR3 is TGTGCCAGCAGCCCCCAGGGAGGGCCGGAGACCCAGTACTTC.

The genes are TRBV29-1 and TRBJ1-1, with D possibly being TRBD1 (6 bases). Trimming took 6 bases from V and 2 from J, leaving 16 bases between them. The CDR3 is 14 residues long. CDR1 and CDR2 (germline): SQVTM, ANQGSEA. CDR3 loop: CSVVGTQGNTEAFF. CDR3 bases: TGCAGCGTGGTTGGGACACAGGGAAACACTGAAGCTTTCTTT.

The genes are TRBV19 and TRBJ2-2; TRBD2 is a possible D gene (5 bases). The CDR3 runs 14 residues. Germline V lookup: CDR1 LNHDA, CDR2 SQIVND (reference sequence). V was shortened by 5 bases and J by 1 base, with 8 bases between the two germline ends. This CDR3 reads CASSPTRNTGELFF. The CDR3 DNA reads TGTGCCAGTAGTCCTACTAGGAACACCGGGGAGCTGTTTTTT.

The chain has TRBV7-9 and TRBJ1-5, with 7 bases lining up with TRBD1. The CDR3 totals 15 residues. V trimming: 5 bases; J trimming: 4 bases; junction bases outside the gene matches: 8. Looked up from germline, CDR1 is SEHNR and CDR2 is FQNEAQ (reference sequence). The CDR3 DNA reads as TGTGCCAGCAGCGTTGGAGACAGGGAAAATCAGCCCCAGCATTTT. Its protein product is CASSVGDRENQPQHF.

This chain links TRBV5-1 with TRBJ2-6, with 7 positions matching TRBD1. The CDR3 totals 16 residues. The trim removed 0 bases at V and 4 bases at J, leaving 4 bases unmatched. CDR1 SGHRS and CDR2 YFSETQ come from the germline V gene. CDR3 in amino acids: CASSLVRQGGANVLTF. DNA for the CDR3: TGCGCCAGCAGCTTGGTTCGACAGGGAGGGGCCAACGTCCTGACTTTC.

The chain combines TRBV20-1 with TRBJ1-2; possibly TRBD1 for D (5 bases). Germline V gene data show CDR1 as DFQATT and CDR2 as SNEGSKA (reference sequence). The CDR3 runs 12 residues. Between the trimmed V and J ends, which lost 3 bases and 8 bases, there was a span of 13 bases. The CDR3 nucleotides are TGCAGTGCTAGGAGCCAGGGTGAAGGCTACACCTTC. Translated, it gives CSARSQGEGYTF.

This CDR3 is CASSQGATGGEQYF. The CDR3, as DNA: TGTGCCAGCAGCCAGGGAGCCACAGGGGGCGAGCAGTACTTC. The gene calls are TRBV3-1 and TRBJ2-7; the match to TRBD1 covers 8 bases. J lost 6 bases, V lost 3 bases, and 7 bases had no gene match. CDR3 length: 14 residues. In germline, CDR1 is LGHDT, CDR2 YNNKEL (reference sequence).

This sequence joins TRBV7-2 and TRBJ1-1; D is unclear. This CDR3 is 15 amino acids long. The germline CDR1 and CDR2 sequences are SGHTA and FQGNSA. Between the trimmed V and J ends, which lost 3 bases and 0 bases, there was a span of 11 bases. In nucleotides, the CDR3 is TGTGCCAGCAGCTTCCGTCGGACCCTGAACACTGAAGCTTTCTTT. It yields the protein CASSFRRTLNTEAFF.

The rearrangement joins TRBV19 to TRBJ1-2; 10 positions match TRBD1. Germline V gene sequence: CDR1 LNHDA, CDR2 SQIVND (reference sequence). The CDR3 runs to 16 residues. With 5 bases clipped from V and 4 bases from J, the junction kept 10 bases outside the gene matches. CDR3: CASSSRDRGKSYGYTF. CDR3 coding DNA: TGTGCCAGTAGTTCAAGGGACAGGGGAAAGAGCTATGGCTACACCTTC.

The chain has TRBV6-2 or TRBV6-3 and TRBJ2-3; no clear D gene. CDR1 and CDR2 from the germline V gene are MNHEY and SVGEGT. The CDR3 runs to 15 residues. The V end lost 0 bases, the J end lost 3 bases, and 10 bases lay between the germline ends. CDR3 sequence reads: CASSYSRLGTDTQYF. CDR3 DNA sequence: TGTGCCAGCAGTTACTCGCGATTAGGGACAGATACGCAGTATTTT.

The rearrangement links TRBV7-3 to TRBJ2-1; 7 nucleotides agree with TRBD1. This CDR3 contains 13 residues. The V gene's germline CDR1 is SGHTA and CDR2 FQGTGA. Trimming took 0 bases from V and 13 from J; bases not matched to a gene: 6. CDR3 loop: CASSLTSTGAQFF. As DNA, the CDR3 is TGTGCCAGCAGCTTAACATCAACAGGGGCCCAGTTCTTC. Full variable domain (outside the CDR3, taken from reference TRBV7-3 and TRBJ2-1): GAGVSQTPSNKVTEKGKYVELRCDPISGHTALYWYRQSLGQGPEFLIYFQGTGAADDSGLPNDRFFAVRPEGSVSTLKIQRTERGDSAVYLCASSLTSTGAQFFGPGTRLTVL.